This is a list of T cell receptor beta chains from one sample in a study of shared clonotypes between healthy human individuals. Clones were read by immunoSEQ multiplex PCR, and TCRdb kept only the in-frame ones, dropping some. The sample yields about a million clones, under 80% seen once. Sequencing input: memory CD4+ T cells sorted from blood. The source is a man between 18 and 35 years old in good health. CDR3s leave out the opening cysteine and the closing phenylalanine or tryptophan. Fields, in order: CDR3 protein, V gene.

CDR3 protein: ASGSGTAGGSEQY; V gene: TRBV12-5
CDR3 protein: ASSPQAGGYEQY; V gene: TRBV7-6
CDR3 protein: ASSVDQGRSTEAF; V gene: TRBV9
CDR3 protein: ASSSDRRAQETQY; V gene: TRBV18
CDR3 protein: ASRGTSFMAKNIQY; V gene: TRBV2
CDR3 protein: AWSRGWEDTQY; V gene: TRBV30
CDR3 protein: ASSLIAGGTYNEQF; V gene: TRBV5-1
CDR3 protein: ASSGGQSTDTQY; V gene: TRBV9
CDR3 protein: SAFPGPTAF; V gene: TRBV20-1
CDR3 protein: ASSLAMRGPNTEAF; V gene: TRBV5-1
CDR3 protein: ASSLGSGTLTDTQY; V gene: TRBV7-9
CDR3 protein: ASSEGATGGRKYEQY; V gene: TRBV6-1
CDR3 protein: ASSANSGVYYT; V gene: TRBV10-2
CDR3 protein: ASSLDGLQETQY; V gene: TRBV5-4
CDR3 protein: ASSYGAGGTGELF; V gene: TRBV6-5